In its sample, the clone carrying this T cell receptor (beta chain) was seen once. V dropped 3 bases and J dropped 3 bases, with 18 bases sitting between them. Germline lookup yields CDR1 DFQATT and CDR2 SNEGSKA (reference sequence). CDR3 length equals 15 residues. Repertoires were generated with immunoSEQ multiplex PCR, while TCRdb's copy carries only in-frame clones and drops some. The sample has a few hundred thousand clones, over 75% seen once. These data originate in a study of blood T cell repertoires in COVID-19. Assignment of participants to cohorts was predicated upon participant-reported clinical history.

The sequenced sample consisted of PBMCs or T cells enriched from blood (not recorded which). The source of this sequence is a woman aged 18-29 years in a cohort exposed to, infected with or recovered from COVID-19 (not recorded which). The chain uses TRBV20-1 and TRBJ2-7; D might be TRBD1 (5 bases). The CDR3 region is CSASPMRRAFYEQYF. The CDR3 bases are TGCAGTGCTAGTCCGATGCGCAGGGCGTTCTACGAGCAGTACTTC.